Below, 27 T cell receptor beta chains from the same sample are listed, as sequenced in a study of human T cells and chemical hapten exposure. Specified time point: patch test 1, 2 weeks after DPC sensitization. Treatment of the sample: therapeutic diphenylcyclopropenone sensitization with weekly scalp DPC. TCRdb used MiXCR to reprocess the RACE reads, holding one entry per CDR3 protein. The sample gives some 49,000 distinct CDR3 sequences, approximately 9.1% of which show up once; 4% to 5.5% is in the top ten. This material consisted of whole blood, taken in connection with sensitization to the hapten diphenylcyclopropenone (DPC). These TCRs come from a woman aged 45-65 years with alopecia areata. Some clones in this sample may be carry-over from other donors' samples.

Ten or more counts support this clonotype. V is TRBV18 and J is TRBJ1-6; D is undetermined. Germline V gene data show CDR1 as KGHSH and CDR2 as LQKENI. V was clipped by 3 bases and J by 8 bases, with 14 bases between them. The CDR3 runs 15 residues. The CDR3 here is CASSPGAGGDSPLHF. CDR3 sequence (DNA): TGTGCCAGCTCACCCGGAGCGGGAGGTGATTCACCCCTCCACTTT.

This clonotype was seen repeatedly, ten times or more. The chain employs TRBV29-1 and TRBJ1-1; D remains unclear. This CDR3 region has 13 residues. Germline V CDR1 and CDR2: SQVTM, ANQGSEA. Trimming removed 2 bases at V and 1 base at J, with 8 bases between. CDR3 nucleotides: TGCAGCGTTGAAATAGACCGGAACACTGAAGCTTTCTTT. As protein: CSVEIDRNTEAFF.

This clonotype was counted many times. The chain employs TRBV5-4 and TRBJ2-1; 7 bases are shared with TRBD2. CDR1 is SGHNT and CDR2 is YYREEE in the germline V gene (reference sequence). The CDR3 loop spans 15 amino acids. Trimming at V came to 0 bases and at J to 4 bases, leaving 4 bases not matched to a gene. The CDR3 sequence is CASSLDGTKYNEQFF. The CDR3 DNA sequence: TGTGCCAGCAGCTTGGACGGGACTAAATACAATGAGCAGTTCTTC.

This clonotype has a count of ten or more. The CDR3 loop reads CASPARGRENTEAFF. CDR3 bases: TGTGCCAGCCCAGCCAGGGGGCGGGAGAACACTGAAGCTTTCTTT. This chain connects TRBV2 to TRBJ1-1; 8 positions agree with TRBD1. Germline V gene sequence: CDR1 SNHLY, CDR2 FYNNEI. The CDR3 covers 15 residues. Trimming cost V 8 bases and J 1 base; bases outside gene matches: 9.

This clonotype has at least ten counts. This chain joins TRBV20-1 and TRBJ1-6, with TRBD1 matching over 8 bases. Germline CDR1 DFQATT, CDR2 SNEGSKA (reference sequence). The CDR3 is made up of 14 amino acids. V lost 5 bases and J lost 5; bases outside the gene matches: 5. CDR3 sequence reads: CSARQGPDNSPLHF. The CDR3 coding sequence is TGCAGTGCTCGACAGGGGCCAGATAATTCACCCCTCCACTTT.

By share, this clonotype ranks as medium-sized (0.01 to 0.1%). V and J are TRBV20-1 and TRBJ2-1, with TRBD2 identical over 10 bases. Unmatched junction bases numbered 7, after V lost 5 bases and J lost 6 bases. CDR3 length: 14 residues. Germline-derived CDR1 and CDR2 are DFQATT and SNEGSKA (reference sequence). CDR3 in DNA: TGCAGTGCTCCCAGAGCGGGAGGGACCAATGAGCAGTTCTTC. As protein: CSAPRAGGTNEQFF.

The chain links TRBV29-1 to TRBJ2-3; D is perhaps TRBD1 or TRBD2 (5 bases each). The germline CDR1 and CDR2 sequences are SQVTM and ANQGSEA. CDR3 size: 15 residues. V shed 7 bases and J shed 4 bases, with 21 bases lying between them. The CDR3 coding sequence is TGCAGCGCACGAGGGCAGGGAGTTTCTTCAGATACGCAGTATTTT. It codes for CSARGQGVSSDTQYF.

The chain employs TRBV12-3 or TRBV12-4 and TRBJ1-2; D is uncertain. Trimming took off 3 bases at V and 2 bases at J, with 4 bases between the two ends. The CDR3 extends over 12 amino acids. Here the CDR3 reads CASSFPNYGYTF. The CDR3 DNA reads as TGTGCCAGCAGTTTTCCGAACTATGGCTACACCTTC.

The rearrangement joins TRBV11-2 to TRBJ2-2, with 7 bases that match TRBD2. CDR3 length: 15 amino acids. Per the germline V gene, CDR1 is SGHAT and CDR2 is FQNNGV. V shed 3 bases, J shed 6 bases, and the junction held 7 bases outside the gene matches. The CDR3 reads CASSFRGRAAGELFF. CDR3 bases: TGTGCCAGCAGCTTTAGAGGGAGGGCCGCCGGGGAGCTGTTTTTT.

This clonotype was detected ten times or more. This chain joins TRBV5-1 and TRBJ2-7; D might be TRBD2 (6 bases). The CDR3 is 13 residues long. Germline values: CDR1 SGHRS, CDR2 YFSETQ. V gave up 4 bases and J gave up 7 bases, with 15 bases separating them. This CDR3 is CASSPAGYEEQYF. Written as DNA, the CDR3 is TGCGCCAGCAGCCCGGCGGGGTACGAGGAGCAGTACTTC.

This clonotype was recorded at least ten times. The CDR3 region has the DNA TGTGCCAGCTCATCGGGACAGCTCCAAGAGACCCAGTACTTC. Amino acids: CASSSGQLQETQYF. The chain employs TRBV18 and TRBJ2-5; 7 bases match TRBD1. CDR1 is KGHSH, CDR2 LQKENI, per germline. J lost 1 base, V lost 5 bases, and 4 bases had no gene match. The CDR3 runs 14 residues.

The rearrangement joins TRBV2 to TRBJ1-2; D is ambiguous. Per germline, CDR1 SNHLY and CDR2 FYNNEI. This CDR3 spans 13 amino acids. The V end was cut by 3 bases, the J end by 1 base, with 6 bases between. The CDR3 sequence: CASSDTVNYGYTF. In DNA form, the CDR3 reads TGTGCCAGCAGTGATACAGTTAACTATGGCTACACCTTC. Filled out from reference TRBV2 and TRBJ1-2, the complete variable domain reads EPEVTQTPSHQVTQMGQEVILRCVPISNHLYFYWYRQILGQKVEFLVSFYNNEISEKSEIFDDQFSVERPDGSNFTLKIRSTKLEDSAMYFCASSDTVNYGYTFGSGTRLTVV.

This clonotype has only a few counts. The rearrangement uses TRBV29-1 and TRBJ2-1; D possibly uses TRBD1 or TRBD2 (5 bases each). This CDR3 has 16 amino acids. Per the germline V gene, CDR1 is SQVTM and CDR2 is ANQGSEA. The germline V and J ends were trimmed by 2 bases and 6 bases, with 20 bases remaining between them. The CDR3 DNA follows: TGCAGCGTTGAAAGTCTAGGGGACCGTCCCGCCAATGAGCAGTTCTTC. This codes for CSVESLGDRPANEQFF.

V is TRBV12-3 or TRBV12-4 and J is TRBJ2-3; unclear D gene. V lost 7 bases to trimming and J lost 2 bases, with 13 bases between them. This CDR3 has 14 amino acids. The chain's CDR3 is CASNALVFTDTQYF. The CDR3 coding sequence is TGTGCCAGCAACGCCCTAGTTTTCACAGATACGCAGTATTTT.

This clonotype was picked up many times. The rearrangement uses TRBV4-3 and TRBJ1-1; 8 bases are a match to TRBD1. The CDR3 is 14 amino acids. Unmatched junction bases numbered 6, after V lost 4 bases and J lost 5 bases. Germline V gives CDR1 LGHNA, CDR2 YSLEER. The CDR3 DNA reads as TGCGCCAGCAGCCCAGGGACAGGTCGGACTGAAGCTTTCTTT. Translated, it gives CASSPGTGRTEAFF.

This chain joins TRBV15 and TRBJ1-2; 9 bases align to TRBD1. The junction had 5 bases not matched to a gene; V was cut back by 5 bases and J by 4 bases. Germline-derived CDR1 and CDR2 are LNHNV and YYDKDF (reference sequence). The CDR3 spans 14 residues. DNA for the CDR3: TGTGCCACCAGCGCCAGGACAGGGGCCTATGGCTACACCTTC. This gives the protein CATSARTGAYGYTF.

The genes are TRBV28 and TRBJ1-1; D not resolved. Trimming took off 3 bases at V and 2 bases at J, with 10 bases between the two ends. Germline V gene data show CDR1 as MDHEN and CDR2 as SYDVKM. This CDR3 region has 14 residues. In DNA, the CDR3 is TGTGCCAGCAGTTTCGTACAGATTAACACTGAAGCTTTCTTT. Its translation is CASSFVQINTEAFF.

This clonotype has a count of ten or more. The V call is TRBV14, the J call TRBJ2-1, with unresolved D. This CDR3 has 14 residues. The V and J ends lost 5 bases and 0 bases respectively, with 8 bases between them. The germline gives CDR1 SGHDN, CDR2 FVKESK. The CDR3 protein is CASSAVTSYNEQFF. In DNA form, the CDR3 reads TGTGCCAGCAGCGCTGTGACCTCCTACAATGAGCAGTTCTTC.

This chain links TRBV5-1 with TRBJ1-3; D possibly corresponds to TRBD1 (5 bases). Deletions cut 6 bases from V and 0 bases from J, with 13 bases between. Looked up from germline, CDR1 is SGHRS and CDR2 is YFSETQ. CDR3 length equals 15 residues. The CDR3 sequence: CASTPTGLSGNTIYF. CDR3 bases: TGCGCCAGCACCCCGACGGGACTCTCTGGAAACACCATATATTTT.

V and J are TRBV29-1 and TRBJ2-4; TRBD1 matches at 7 bases. The junction had 7 bases not matched to a gene; V was cut back by 5 bases and J by 6 bases. This CDR3 comprises 13 residues. Per germline, CDR1 SQVTM and CDR2 ANQGSEA. DNA for the CDR3: TGCAGCGTTTTAAGACAGGGTGGAAACATTCAGTACTTC. It specifies CSVLRQGGNIQYF.

This clonotype was recorded once. The V gene is TRBV7-2, the J gene TRBJ2-3, with D possibly matching TRBD2 (6 bases). The CDR3 extends over 14 amino acids. The V and J ends lost 2 bases and 1 base respectively, with 7 bases between them. CDR1 is SGHTA and CDR2 is FQGNSA in the germline V gene. CDR3 sequence: CASSLSGRTDTQYF. The CDR3 DNA is TGTGCCAGCAGCTTAAGCGGGCGCACAGATACGCAGTATTTT.

Ten or more counts support this clonotype. The rearrangement uses TRBV29-1 and TRBJ1-1, with D hard to call. The V gene's germline CDR1 is SQVTM and CDR2 ANQGSEA. The CDR3 is made up of 14 amino acids. V was pared by 0 bases and J by 1 base, with 9 bases between. CDR3 in DNA: TGCAGCGTTGAAGATCCCGGGAGGAACACTGAAGCTTTCTTT. Amino acid sequence: CSVEDPGRNTEAFF.

This clonotype showed up many times. The chain recombines TRBV14 with TRBJ2-1; 8 nucleotides agree with TRBD2. CDR1 and CDR2 from the germline V gene are SGHDN and FVKESK. The CDR3 extends over 17 amino acids. With V trimmed by 4 bases and J by 8 bases, 16 bases remained unmatched. The CDR3 region is CASSLPRLGGRLDEQFF. CDR3 bases: TGTGCCAGCAGCCTCCCGAGACTCGGCGGGAGGCTGGATGAGCAGTTCTTC.

There are many counts of this clonotype. The chain has TRBV4-2 and TRBJ1-2, with D unclear. Germline assignment: CDR1 LGHNA and CDR2 YNFKEQ. V was pared by 3 bases and J by 0 bases, with 8 bases between. The length of the CDR3 is 14 residues. The DNA of the CDR3 is TGTGCCAGCAGCCAGGACGTAACTAACTATGGCTACACCTTC. Its translation: CASSQDVTNYGYTF.

This clonotype was recorded at least ten times. The chain combines TRBV7-8 with TRBJ1-1; unclear D gene. V lost 2 bases and J 3 bases, leaving 13 bases between the germline ends. This CDR3 comprises 15 residues. The germline V gene encodes CDR1 SGHVS and CDR2 FQNEAQ. CDR3 sequence: CASSLLVPEYTEAFF. The CDR3 DNA follows: TGTGCCAGCAGCTTACTCGTTCCGGAGTACACTGAAGCTTTCTTT.

Only a few counts were recorded for this clonotype. The chain employs TRBV3-1 and TRBJ1-1; D uncertain. The V gene's germline CDR1 is LGHDT and CDR2 YNNKEL (reference sequence). Trimming stripped 6 bases from V and 4 bases from J, with 15 bases between. This CDR3 comprises 14 residues. The CDR3 region has the DNA TGTGCCAGCAGTGCCCCCGACCGGAGCACTGAAGCTTTCTTT. Translated, it gives CASSAPDRSTEAFF.

This clonotype was seen ten or more times. The chain combines TRBV7-9 with TRBJ2-4, with 8 bases matching TRBD1. Unmatched junction bases numbered 7, after V lost 5 bases and J lost 1 base. The germline gives CDR1 SEHNR, CDR2 FQNEAQ (reference sequence). This CDR3 region has 16 residues. The CDR3 reads CASSADRVVAKNIQYF. The CDR3 DNA is TGTGCCAGCAGCGCGGACAGGGTTGTGGCCAAAAACATTCAGTACTTC.